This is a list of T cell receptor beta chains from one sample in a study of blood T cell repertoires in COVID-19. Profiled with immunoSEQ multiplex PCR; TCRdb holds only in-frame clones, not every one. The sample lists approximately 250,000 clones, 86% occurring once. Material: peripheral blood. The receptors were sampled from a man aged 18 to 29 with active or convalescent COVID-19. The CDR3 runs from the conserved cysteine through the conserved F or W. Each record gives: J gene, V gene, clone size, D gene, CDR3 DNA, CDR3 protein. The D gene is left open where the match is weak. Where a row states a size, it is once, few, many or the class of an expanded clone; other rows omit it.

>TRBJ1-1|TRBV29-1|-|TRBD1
TGCAGCGTTGTGCGGACAGGGACGGTAAACACTGAAGCTTTCTTT
CSVVRTGTVNTEAFF
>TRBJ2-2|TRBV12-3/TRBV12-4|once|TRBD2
TGTGCCCGACTAGCGGCGACCGGGGAGCTGTTTTTT
CARLAATGELFF
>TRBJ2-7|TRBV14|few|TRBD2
TGTGCCAGCAGTCGCGGGGGGAGCTCCTACGAGCAGTACTTC
CASSRGGSSYEQYF
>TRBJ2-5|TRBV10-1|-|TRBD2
TGCGCCAGCCTGAGGACTAGCCGCCCCCGAGAGACCCAGTACTTC
CASLRTSRPRETQYF
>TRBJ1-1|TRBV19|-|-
TGTGCCAGTAGTCACAGTAACACTGAAGCTTTCTTT
CASSHSNTEAFF
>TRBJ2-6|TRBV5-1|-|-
TGCGCCAGCAGCTCACGACTAAAGCGTGGGGCCAACGTCCTGACTTTC
CASSSRLKRGANVLTF
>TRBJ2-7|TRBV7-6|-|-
TGTGCCAGCAGCTTGGGCAGGGAGGACAATTACGAGCAGTACTTC
CASSLGREDNYEQYF
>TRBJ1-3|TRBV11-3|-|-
TGTGCCAGCAGCTCCCGACATGGAAACACCATATATTTT
CASSSRHGNTIYF
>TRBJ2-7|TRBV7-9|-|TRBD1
TGTGCCAGCAGCACGGGACAGCATAGTTTCTCCTACGAGCAGTACTTC
CASSTGQHSFSYEQYF
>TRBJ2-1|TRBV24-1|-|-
TGTGCCACCAGTGATTTAGGGCTAGCCGACAATGAGCAGTTCTTC
CATSDLGLADNEQFF
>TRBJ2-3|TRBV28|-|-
TGTGCCAGCAGTTGGGTATTCACAGGGTCTGGAGATACGCAGTATTTT
CASSWVFTGSGDTQYF
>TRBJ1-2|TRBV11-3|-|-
TGTGCCAGCAGCTCCCCGGCAGGGAGGACTAACTATGGCTACACCTTC
CASSSPAGRTNYGYTF
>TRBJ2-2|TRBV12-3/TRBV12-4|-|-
TGTGCCAGCAGTGCGAACCGGGAGCTGTTTTTT
CASSANRELFF
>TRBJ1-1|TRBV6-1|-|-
TGTGCCAGCAGTGAAAGTTTGGGCAGCACTGAAGCTTTCTTT
CASSESLGSTEAFF
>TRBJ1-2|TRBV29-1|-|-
TGCAGCGTTGAAGTCCCTGACTATGGCTACACCTTC
CSVEVPDYGYTF
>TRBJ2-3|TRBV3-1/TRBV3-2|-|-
TGTGCCAGCAGCCCCCGCCCGGGGGTGATCACAGATACGCAGTATTTT
CASSPRPGVITDTQYF
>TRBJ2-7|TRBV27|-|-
TGTGCCAGCAGTTCTAGACTCTCCTACGAGCAGTACTTC
CASSSRLSYEQYF
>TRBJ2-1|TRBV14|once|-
TGTGCCAGCAGCCAATTCACGGGGAATGAGCAGTTCTTC
CASSQFTGNEQFF
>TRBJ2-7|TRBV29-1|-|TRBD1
TGCAGCTACAGGGGGTCCTACGAGCAGTACTTC
CSYRGSYEQYF
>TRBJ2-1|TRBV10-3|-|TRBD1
TGTGCCATCAGTGAGGGACAGGTATCCTACAATGAGCAGTTCTTC
CAISEGQVSYNEQFF
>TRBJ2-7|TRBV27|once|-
TGTGCCAGCAAGGCAGGGGCCTACGAGCAGTACTTC
CASKAGAYEQYF
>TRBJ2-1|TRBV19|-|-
TGTGCCAGTAGTATGACAGCATCGAGCTCCTACAATGAGCAGTTCTTC
CASSMTASSSYNEQFF
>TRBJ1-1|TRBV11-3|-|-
TGTGCCAGCAGCCGGCCCACCGGGACTGAAGCTTTCTTT
CASSRPTGTEAFF
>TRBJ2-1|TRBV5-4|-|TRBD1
TGTGCCAGCAACACTTTCTTACAGGGGAACTACAATGAGCAGTTCTTC
CASNTFLQGNYNEQFF
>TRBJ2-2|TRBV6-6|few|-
TGTGCCAGCAGCCCCGACAGACCTGGGGAGCTGTTTTTT
CASSPDRPGELFF
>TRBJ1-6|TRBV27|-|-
TGTGCCAGCAGTTTATCGGCCTCCATCTCCTATAATTCACCCCTCCACTTT
CASSLSASISYNSPLHF